This TCR beta chain was documented in a study of shared clonotypes between healthy human individuals. Study overall: Per donor, CD8 memory used one plate, CD8 naive used two, CD4 memory used three and CD4 naive used three. Study-wide results and limits: Sharing across four donors was seen in around 5.1% of naive CD4 clonotypes.

Replicate PCRs from sorted subsets contained approximately 200 ng DNA, which is 29,000 or so T cell genomes. Assay: immunoSEQ multiplex PCR; the TCRdb copy retains only in-frame clones and omits some. Among over 2 million clones listed, roughly 94% were seen once. The V and J ends lost 4 bases and 0 bases respectively, with 8 bases between them. The length of the CDR3 is 13 residues. The V gene's germline CDR1 is SGHRS and CDR2 YFSETQ. Worth noting for this clone: Its cognate antigen is unknown. Possible read error: a much larger clone is one base away. The same CDR3 arises from other DNA sequences in this sample as well.

The clonotype comes from a man between 18 and 29 years old in good health. J is TRBJ2-7 and V is TRBV5-1; the D is unclear. Specimen: naive CD4+ T cells sorted from blood. The subset: CD45RA+ positively selected. Here the CDR3 reads CASSPDPSYEQYF. The CDR3 DNA reads as TGCGCCAGCAGCCCGGATCCCTCCTACGAGCAGTACTTC.